The next 3 T cell receptor beta chains were all read from a single sample in a study of regulatory T cells in long-lasting Graves disease (dated by TCRdb to about 2021). What the time point label conveys for this sample: newly diagnosed GD, antithyroid drugs for less than 3 months. For both TCR sequencing and RNA sequencing, RNA was extracted from PBMCs using TRIzol. The library came from multiplex PCR. The instrument was an Illumina HiSeq 4000. iRepertoire HTBI primers and Arm-PCR amplification of CDR3 regions were used to construct TCR beta libraries. TCRdb itself trimmed the public reads at Q25 with fastp, ran MiXCR and retained productive beta chains. Rows with one shared CDR3 protein collapse into an entry with the most common genes and DNA. Recorded for this sample are hundreds of thousands of distinct CDR3 sequences; roughly 17% of them occurred a single time. About 11% of the sample comes from the top ten.

The sample was also reused in another study, on T cells in Graves' hyperthyroidism and ophthalmopathy.

The sample was peripheral blood mononuclear cells (PBMCs), taken at new diagnosis, from a patient treated with antithyroid drugs. These receptor sequences come from a woman aged 25 to 39 with Graves disease. Donor details come from another sample of the same person, matched by shared clones.

Ten or more counts support this clonotype. The chain joins TRBV11-2 to TRBJ1-1; D is uncertain. V gave up 4 bases and J gave up 4 bases, with 16 bases separating them. The CDR3 is 15 residues long. Germline V gives CDR1 SGHAT, CDR2 FQNNGV. The CDR3: CASSSRTGWATEAFF. The CDR3 DNA sequence: TGTGCCAGCAGCTCCAGGACGGGGTGGGCCACTGAAGCTTTCTTT.

About this clonotype: This may stem from a read error, because a much larger clone lies one nucleotide away. This rearrangement joins TRBV6-1 to TRBJ2-3, with TRBD2 matching over 12 bases. The V gene's germline CDR1 is MNHNS and CDR2 SASEGT. Losses at the gene ends were 10 bases for V and 4 bases for J; bases not matched to a gene: 9. This CDR3 is 15 amino acids long. CDR3 sequence reads: CANTRLAGGADTQYF. The CDR3 DNA is TGTGCCAACACTCGGCTAGCGGGAGGGGCAGATACGCAGTATTTT.

This clonotype occurred many times. The chain carries TRBV9 and TRBJ2-7, with TRBD1 matching 7 bases. This CDR3 has 15 residues. Germline V gives CDR1 SGDLS, CDR2 YYNGEE. V trimming: 0 bases; J trimming: 3 bases; junction bases outside the gene matches: 6. CDR3 nucleotides: TGTGCCAGCAGCGTAGCTCGGGACAGCGTCTACGAGCAGTACTTC. Its translation: CASSVARDSVYEQYF.